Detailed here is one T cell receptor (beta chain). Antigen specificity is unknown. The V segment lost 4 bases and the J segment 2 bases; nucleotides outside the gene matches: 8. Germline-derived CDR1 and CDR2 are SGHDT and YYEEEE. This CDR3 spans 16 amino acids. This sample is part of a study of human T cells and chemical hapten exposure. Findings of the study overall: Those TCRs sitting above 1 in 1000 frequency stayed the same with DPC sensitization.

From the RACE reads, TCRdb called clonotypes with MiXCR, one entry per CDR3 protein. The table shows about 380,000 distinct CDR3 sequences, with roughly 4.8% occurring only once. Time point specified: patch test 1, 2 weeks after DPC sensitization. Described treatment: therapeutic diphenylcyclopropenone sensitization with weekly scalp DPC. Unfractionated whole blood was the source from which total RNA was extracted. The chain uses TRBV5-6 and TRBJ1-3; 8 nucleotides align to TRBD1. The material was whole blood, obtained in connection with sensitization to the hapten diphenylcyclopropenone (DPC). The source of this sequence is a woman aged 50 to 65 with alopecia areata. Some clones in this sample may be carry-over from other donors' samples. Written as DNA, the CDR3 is TGTGCCAGCAGCCTACTTGACAGGGGCCCTGGAAACACCATATATTTT. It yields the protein CASSLLDRGPGNTIYF.